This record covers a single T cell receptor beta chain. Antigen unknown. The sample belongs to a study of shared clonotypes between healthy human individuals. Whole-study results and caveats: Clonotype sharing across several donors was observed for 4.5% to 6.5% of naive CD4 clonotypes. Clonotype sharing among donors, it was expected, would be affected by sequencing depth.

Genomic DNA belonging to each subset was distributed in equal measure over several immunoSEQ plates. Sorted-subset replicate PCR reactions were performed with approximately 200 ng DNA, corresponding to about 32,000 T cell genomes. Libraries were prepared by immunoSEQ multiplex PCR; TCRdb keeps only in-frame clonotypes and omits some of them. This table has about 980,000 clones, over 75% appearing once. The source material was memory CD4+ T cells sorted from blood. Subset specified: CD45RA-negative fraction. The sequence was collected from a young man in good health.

CDR3 residues: CSAATAFYGYTF. In nucleotides, the CDR3 is TGCAGCGCTGCGACCGCGTTCTATGGCTACACCTTC. The genes are TRBV29-1 and TRBJ1-2; D is unclear. Trimming removed 7 bases from V and 4 bases from J, with 13 bases in between. The CDR3 totals 12 residues. Germline-derived CDR1 and CDR2 are SQVTM and ANQGSEA.